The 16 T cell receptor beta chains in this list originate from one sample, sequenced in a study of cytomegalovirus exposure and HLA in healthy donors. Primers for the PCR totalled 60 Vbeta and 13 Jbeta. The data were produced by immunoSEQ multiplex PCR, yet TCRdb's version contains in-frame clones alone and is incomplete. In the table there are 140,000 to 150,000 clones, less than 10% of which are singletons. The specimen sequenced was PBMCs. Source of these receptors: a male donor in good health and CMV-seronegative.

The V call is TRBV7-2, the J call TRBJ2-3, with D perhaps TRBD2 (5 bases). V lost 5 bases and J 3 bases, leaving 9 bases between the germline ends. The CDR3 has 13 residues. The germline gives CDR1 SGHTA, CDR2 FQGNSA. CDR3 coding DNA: TGTGCCAGCAGCCCTAGCAGGACAGATACGCAGTATTTT. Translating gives CASSPSRTDTQYF.

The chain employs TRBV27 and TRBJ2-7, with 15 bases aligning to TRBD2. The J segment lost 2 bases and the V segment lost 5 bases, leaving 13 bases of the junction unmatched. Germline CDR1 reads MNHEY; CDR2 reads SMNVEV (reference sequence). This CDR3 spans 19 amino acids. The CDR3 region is CASSVTAGTSGRPAYEQYF. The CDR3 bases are TGTGCCAGCAGTGTGACGGCCGGGACTAGCGGGAGGCCTGCCTACGAGCAGTACTTC.

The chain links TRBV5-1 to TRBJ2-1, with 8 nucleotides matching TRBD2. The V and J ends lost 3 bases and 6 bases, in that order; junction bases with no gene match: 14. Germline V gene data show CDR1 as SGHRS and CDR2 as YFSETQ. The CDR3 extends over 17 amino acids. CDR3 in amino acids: CASSWDGTSRRSNEQFF. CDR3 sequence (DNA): TGCGCCAGCAGCTGGGACGGGACTAGTCGCCGGTCCAATGAGCAGTTCTTC.

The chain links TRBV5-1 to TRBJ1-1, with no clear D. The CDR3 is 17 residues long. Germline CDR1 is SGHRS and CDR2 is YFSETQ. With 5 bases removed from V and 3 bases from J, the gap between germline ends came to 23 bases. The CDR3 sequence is CASSRGSAYAGDTEAFF. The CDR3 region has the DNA TGCGCCAGCAGTCGGGGTTCGGCTTACGCTGGGGACACTGAAGCTTTCTTT. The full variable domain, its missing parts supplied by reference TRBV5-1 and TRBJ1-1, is KAGVTQTPRYLIKTRGQQVTLSCSPISGHRSVSWYQQTPGQGLQFLFEYFSETQRNKGNFPGRFSGRQFSNSRSEMNVSTLELGDSALYLCASSRGSAYAGDTEAFFGQGTRLTVV.

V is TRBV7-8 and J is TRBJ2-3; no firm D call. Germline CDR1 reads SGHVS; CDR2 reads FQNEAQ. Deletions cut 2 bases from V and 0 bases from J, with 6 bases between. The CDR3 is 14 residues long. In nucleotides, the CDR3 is TGTGCCAGCAGCTTAAGCCGAAGCACAGATACGCAGTATTTT. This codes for CASSLSRSTDTQYF.

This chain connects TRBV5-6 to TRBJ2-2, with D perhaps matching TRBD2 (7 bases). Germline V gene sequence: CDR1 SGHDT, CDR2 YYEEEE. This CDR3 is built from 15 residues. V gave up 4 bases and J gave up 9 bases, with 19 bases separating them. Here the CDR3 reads CASSPLSSGGRELFF. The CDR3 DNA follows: TGTGCCAGCAGCCCCCTGAGCTCGGGGGGCAGGGAGCTGTTTTTT. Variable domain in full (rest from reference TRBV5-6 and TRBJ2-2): DAGVTQSPTHLIKTRGQQVTLRCSPKSGHDTVSWYQQALGQGPQFIFQYYEEEERQRGNFPDRFSGHQFPNYSSELNVNALLLGDSALYLCASSPLSSGGRELFFGEGSRLTVL.

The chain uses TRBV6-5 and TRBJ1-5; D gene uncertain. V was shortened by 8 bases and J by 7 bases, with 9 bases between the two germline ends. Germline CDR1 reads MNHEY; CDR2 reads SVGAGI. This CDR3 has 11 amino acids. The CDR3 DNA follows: TGTGCCAGCGTCGCCGGGCAGCCCCAGCATTTT. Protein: CASVAGQPQHF.

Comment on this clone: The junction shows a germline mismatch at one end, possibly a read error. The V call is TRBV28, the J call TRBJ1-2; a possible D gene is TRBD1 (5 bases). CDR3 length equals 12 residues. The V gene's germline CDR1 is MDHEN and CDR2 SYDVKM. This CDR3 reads CAGEGRNYGYTF. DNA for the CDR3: TGCGCCGGGGAGGGGAGGAACTATGGCTACACCTTC.

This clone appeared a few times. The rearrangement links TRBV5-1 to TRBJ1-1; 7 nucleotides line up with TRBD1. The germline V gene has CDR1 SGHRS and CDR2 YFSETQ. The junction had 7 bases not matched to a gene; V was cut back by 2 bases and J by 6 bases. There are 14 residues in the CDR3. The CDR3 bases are TGCGCCAGCAGCTTCACAGGGGTAGGATCTGAAGCTTTCTTT. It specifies CASSFTGVGSEAFF.

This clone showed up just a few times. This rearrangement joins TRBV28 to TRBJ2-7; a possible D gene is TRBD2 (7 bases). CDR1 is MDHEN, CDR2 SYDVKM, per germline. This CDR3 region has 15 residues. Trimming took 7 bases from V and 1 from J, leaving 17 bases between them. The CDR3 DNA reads TGTGCCAGCACCCCTTTGGGGGGGCCGTCCTACGAGCAGTACTTC. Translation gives CASTPLGGPSYEQYF.

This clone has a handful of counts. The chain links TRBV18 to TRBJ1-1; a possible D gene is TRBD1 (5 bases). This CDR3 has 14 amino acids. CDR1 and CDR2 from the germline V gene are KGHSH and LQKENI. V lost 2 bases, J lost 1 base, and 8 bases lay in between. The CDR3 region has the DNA TGTGCCAGCTCACCAGGGCAGGGGAACACTGAAGCTTTCTTT. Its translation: CASSPGQGNTEAFF.

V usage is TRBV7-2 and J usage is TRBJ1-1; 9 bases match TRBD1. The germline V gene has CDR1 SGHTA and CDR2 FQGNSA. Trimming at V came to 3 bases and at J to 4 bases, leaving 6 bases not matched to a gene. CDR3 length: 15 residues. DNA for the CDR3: TGTGCCAGCAGCTTCACGGGGACAGGGAGCACTGAAGCTTTCTTT. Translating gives CASSFTGTGSTEAFF.

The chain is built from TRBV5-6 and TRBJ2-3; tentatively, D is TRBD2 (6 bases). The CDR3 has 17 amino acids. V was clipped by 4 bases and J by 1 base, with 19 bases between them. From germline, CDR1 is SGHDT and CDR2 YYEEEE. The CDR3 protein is CASSHRWEVTGTDTQYF. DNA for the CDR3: TGTGCCAGCAGCCACCGGTGGGAGGTAACCGGCACAGATACGCAGTATTTT.

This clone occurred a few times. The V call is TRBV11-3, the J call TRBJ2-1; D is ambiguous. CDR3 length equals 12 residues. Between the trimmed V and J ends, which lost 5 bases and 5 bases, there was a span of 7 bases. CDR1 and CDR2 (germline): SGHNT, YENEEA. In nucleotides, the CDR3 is TGTGCCAGCAGCCTACGGGACAATGAGCAGTTCTTC. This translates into CASSLRDNEQFF.

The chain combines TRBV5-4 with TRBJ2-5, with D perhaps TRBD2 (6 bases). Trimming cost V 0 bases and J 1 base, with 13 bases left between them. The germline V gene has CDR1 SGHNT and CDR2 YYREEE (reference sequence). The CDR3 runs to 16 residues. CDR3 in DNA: TGTGCCAGCAGCTTGGGGGCTGCTAGCGCCCAAGAGACCCAGTACTTC. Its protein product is CASSLGAASAQETQYF. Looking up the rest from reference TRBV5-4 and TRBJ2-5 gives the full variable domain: ETGVTQSPTHLIKTRGQQVTLRCSSQSGHNTVSWYQQALGQGPQFIFQYYREEENGRGNFPPRFSGLQFPNYSSELNVNALELDDSALYLCASSLGAASAQETQYFGPGTRLLVL.

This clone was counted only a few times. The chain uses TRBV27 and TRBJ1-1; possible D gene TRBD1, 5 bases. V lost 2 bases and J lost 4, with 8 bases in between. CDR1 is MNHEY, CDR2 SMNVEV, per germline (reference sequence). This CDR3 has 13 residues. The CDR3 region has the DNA TGTGCCAGCAGTTTACAGGGTCCCACTGAAGCTTTCTTT. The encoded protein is CASSLQGPTEAFF.